The clone carrying this TCR beta chain was detected only once. The antigen remains unidentified. Trimming shortened V by 4 bases and J by 6 bases, and 15 bases separated the two germline ends. Germline lookup yields CDR1 MNHNY and CDR2 SVGAGI (reference sequence). The CDR3 has 14 residues. These data come from a study of cytomegalovirus exposure and HLA in healthy donors. In the study overall: Ancestry clustering placed more than 65% of several hundred genotyped donors in the Caucasian-associated cluster.

The PCR was carried out with 60 Vbeta primers and 13 Jbeta primers. Authors' processing steps: It was a later analysis that counted roughly 80 million unique TCR beta chains, of which around 11 million were shared. Sequencing was performed with immunoSEQ multiplex PCR; in TCRdb, only in-frame clones are kept and a portion is missing. V and J calls and clone size are copied from that table; D and trimming were computed from the DNA. The sample lists over 150,000 clones, 75% to 90% occurring once. Study observations and caveats: Most TCR sequences proved rare, with some public TCRs found in many donors. Most CMV-associated TCR beta chains appeared HLA-restricted in a later analysis.

V gene TRBV6-6 combines with J gene TRBJ1-1, with D maybe TRBD1 (5 bases). The sequence came from a human donor in good health. The sequenced material came from PBMCs. The CDR3 sequence: CASSFSGALSEAFF. Here the CDR3 DNA reads TGTGCCAGCAGTTTTAGTGGGGCGCTTTCTGAAGCTTTCTTT.